The entry below describes one T cell receptor (beta chain). Trimming removed 1 base from V and 7 bases from J; junction bases left unmatched: 10. From germline, CDR1 is SQVTM and CDR2 ANQGSEA. This CDR3 is built from 14 residues. Original analysis: Estimated nucleated cell counts came from reference gene primer amplification. TCRdb's copy holds only in-frame clones and misses some; the assay was immunoSEQ multiplex PCR. V, J and clone size are those of that table, while D and trimming were read from the DNA. The table shows fewer than 200,000 clones, with roughly 86% occurring only once. The sample is drawn from a study of blood T cell repertoires in COVID-19. As for the study in general: Whether acute or convalescent, the COVID-19 samples came from the United States, Italy and Spain. In each case, the material was cDNA or gDNA derived from T cells, B-cell-depleted T cells, or PBMCs.

The rearrangement links TRBV29-1 to TRBJ2-7, with 7 bases matching TRBD1. Sequences were obtained from peripheral blood. The source of this sequence is a man aged 40-49 years who had recovered from COVID-19. CDR3 in amino acids: CSVEVWDSALEQYF. The CDR3 region has the DNA TGCAGCGTTGAAGTATGGGACAGTGCGCTTGAGCAGTACTTC.